These 17 T cell receptor beta chains share one sample of origin, sequenced in a study of T cell repertoires in cytomegalovirus infection. TCRdb reprocessed the reads with MiXCR, giving one entry per CDR3 protein. The sample shows about 490,000 distinct CDR3 sequences, 26% of them seen only once. Sequenced input: PBMCs. All receptors derive from a human donor in good health (CMV status not recorded). Some clones in this sample may be carry-over from other donors' samples.

The gene calls are TRBV14 and TRBJ2-1; maybe TRBD1 (6 bases). The germline V gene has CDR1 SGHDN and CDR2 FVKESK. The germline V and J ends were trimmed by 5 bases and 4 bases, with 12 bases remaining between them. CDR3 length: 14 residues. The CDR3 reads CASSVAGTYNEQFF. In nucleotides, the CDR3 is TGTGCCAGCAGCGTTGCAGGGACATACAATGAGCAGTTCTTC.

This clonotype has just a few counts. The chain couples TRBV2 to TRBJ1-5; D not certain. The CDR3 totals 13 residues. The ends were cut back, 4 bases at V and 3 bases at J, with 7 bases in the middle. The germline V gene encodes CDR1 SNHLY and CDR2 FYNNEI. CDR3: CASSGGPNQPQHF. DNA of the CDR3: TGTGCCAGCAGTGGCGGTCCCAATCAGCCCCAGCATTTT.

This sequence joins TRBV20-1 and TRBJ2-1; TRBD2 aligns across 9 bases. CDR3 length: 17 amino acids. Germline-derived CDR1 and CDR2 are DFQATT and SNEGSKA (reference sequence). V trimming: 4 bases; J trimming: 3 bases; junction bases outside the gene matches: 13. The CDR3 DNA reads as TGCAGTGCTACAGACGGGGGCGGGAGGGGTCTCTACAATGAGCAGTTCTTC. Its protein is CSATDGGGRGLYNEQFF.

This clonotype was seen ten or more times. V and J are TRBV7-2 and TRBJ2-5; 9 bases align to TRBD1. The ends lost 3 bases at V and 5 bases at J; junction bases unmatched: 7. The CDR3 runs 15 residues. Germline V CDR1 and CDR2: SGHTA, FQGNSA. DNA of the CDR3: TGTGCCAGCAGCTTCGACAGGGGGAGGTTGGAGACCCAGTACTTC. It translates to CASSFDRGRLETQYF.

This clonotype came up a few times. The rearrangement uses TRBV7-9 and TRBJ2-5; TRBD1 matches at 9 bases. With 4 bases clipped from V and 5 bases from J, the junction kept 8 bases outside the gene matches. Per the germline V gene, CDR1 is SEHNR and CDR2 is FQNEAQ (reference sequence). This CDR3 spans 15 amino acids. The CDR3 sequence: CASSSGTGRGETQYF. The CDR3 nucleotides are TGTGCCAGCAGCTCCGGGACAGGGCGGGGTGAGACCCAGTACTTC.

The CDR3 spells CASRRDRTDGYTF. CDR3 in DNA: TGTGCCAGCCGCCGGGACAGGACGGATGGCTACACCTTC. This rearrangement joins TRBV5-6 to TRBJ1-2, with 8 bases identical to TRBD1. The junction had 8 bases not matched to a gene; V was cut back by 7 bases and J by 6 bases. Germline V CDR1 and CDR2: SGHDT, YYEEEE. The CDR3 totals 13 residues.

There are many counts of this clonotype. V gene TRBV7-8 combines with J gene TRBJ2-1; 11 bases map to TRBD2. Germline trimming cut 5 bases from V and 7 bases from J; bases unmatched to any gene: 7. From germline, CDR1 is SGHVS and CDR2 FQNEAQ. The CDR3 contains 15 residues. The CDR3 loop reads CASSPGTSGINEQFF. The CDR3 region has the DNA TGTGCCAGCAGCCCAGGGACTAGCGGAATAAATGAGCAGTTCTTC.

The chain has TRBV7-9 and TRBJ2-5, with D uncertain. Germline loops: CDR1 SEHNR, CDR2 FQNEAQ (reference sequence). The CDR3 is 11 residues long. V was clipped by 8 bases and J by 1 base, with 5 bases between them. CDR3 residues: CASQLQETQYF. The CDR3 DNA follows: TGTGCCAGCCAACTCCAAGAGACCCAGTACTTC.

The gene calls are TRBV5-1 and TRBJ2-1; D unresolved. V was cut by 2 bases and J by 6 bases, with 12 bases left in between. There are 14 residues in the CDR3. Germline loops: CDR1 SGHRS, CDR2 YFSETQ. CDR3 sequence (DNA): TGCGCCAGCAGCTTTAGAGAGCGTCGCAATGAGCAGTTCTTC. Amino acid sequence: CASSFRERRNEQFF.

The chain joins TRBV7-2 to TRBJ2-7; TRBD2 agrees at 10 bases. This CDR3 has 17 residues. Germline V gives CDR1 SGHTA, CDR2 FQGNSA. V dropped 1 base and J dropped 6; count of bases not matched to a gene: 12. CDR3: CASSLGALGLADSEQYF. CDR3 nucleotide sequence: TGTGCCAGCAGCTTAGGGGCCCTAGGACTAGCGGACTCCGAGCAGTACTTC. The full variable domain, rest sourced from reference TRBV7-2 and TRBJ2-7, is GAGVSQSPSNKVTEKGKDVELRCDPISGHTALYWYRQSLGQGLEFLIYFQGNSAPDKSGLPSDRFSAERTGGSVSTLTIQRTQQEDSAVYLCASSLGALGLADSEQYFGPGTRLTVT.

Only a few counts were recorded for this clonotype. The J gene is TRBJ2-3, the V gene TRBV6-2 or TRBV6-3; no clear D gene. Trimming cost V 4 bases and J 13 bases, with 21 bases left between them. The CDR3 has 14 amino acids. Germline V gene lookup returns CDR1 MNHEY and CDR2 SVGEGT. The CDR3 coding sequence is TGTGCCAGCAGTTTCGCGCAGGAAGGACCCCCGGAGTATTTT. It yields the protein CASSFAQEGPPEYF.

In its sample, this clonotype was seen a few times. This sequence joins TRBV20-1 and TRBJ1-2; 7 positions match TRBD1. The CDR3 has 13 residues. V lost 4 bases, J lost 5 bases, and 7 bases stayed unmatched. Germline V lookup: CDR1 DFQATT, CDR2 SNEGSKA (reference sequence). The CDR3 nucleotides read TGCAGTGCTACAGGGGGGGTTGAATATGGCTACACCTTC. Its translation: CSATGGVEYGYTF.

This sequence joins TRBV20-1 and TRBJ1-2; D ambiguous. Trimming removed 3 bases from V and 9 bases from J, with 11 bases in between. The CDR3 covers 11 residues. CDR1 and CDR2 (germline): DFQATT, SNEGSKA (reference sequence). CDR3: CSARTVKSYTF. The CDR3 DNA sequence: TGCAGTGCTAGGACGGTCAAAAGCTACACCTTC.

The gene calls are TRBV28 and TRBJ1-4; a weak D match, TRBD1 (6 bases). This CDR3 region has 15 residues. V was cut by 6 bases and J by 6 bases, with 17 bases left in between. Per germline, CDR1 MDHEN and CDR2 SYDVKM. CDR3 in amino acids: CASSTTGHGDEKLFF. For the CDR3, the DNA is TGTGCCAGCAGCACCACGGGACATGGGGATGAAAAACTGTTTTTT. Looking up the rest from reference TRBV28 and TRBJ1-4 gives the full variable domain: DVKVTQSSRYLVKRTGEKVFLECVQDMDHENMFWYRQDPGLGLRLIYFSYDVKMKEKGDIPEGYSVSREKKERFSLILESASTNQTSMYLCASSTTGHGDEKLFFGSGTQLSVL.

At least ten counts were recorded for this clonotype. The chain recombines TRBV7-2 with TRBJ2-5; 14 nucleotides match TRBD2. The CDR3 sequence is 18 residues long. Germline assignment: CDR1 SGHTA and CDR2 FQGNSA. The V and J ends lost 0 bases and 2 bases, in that order; junction bases with no gene match: 5. The DNA of the CDR3 is TGTGCCAGCAGCTTAGCGAGGGGACTAGCGGGGGCACAAGAGACCCAGTACTTC. Translated, it gives CASSLARGLAGAQETQYF.

This clonotype has only one observation. The rearrangement joins TRBV29-1 to TRBJ1-2; 8 bases map to TRBD1. The CDR3 has 11 residues. The junction had 3 bases not matched to a gene; V was cut back by 7 bases and J by 5 bases. The germline gives CDR1 SQVTM, CDR2 ANQGSEA. The CDR3 DNA is TGCAGCGCAGACAGGGGTTATGGCTACACCTTC. Translating it yields CSADRGYGYTF.

The table lists this clonotype with many counts. The CDR3 DNA follows: TGTGCCAGCAGCTTCCAAGGAGGAAACACAGATACGCAGTATTTT. Protein sequence: CASSFQGGNTDTQYF. The chain uses TRBV7-3 and TRBJ2-3; weak D call: TRBD2 (5 bases). V lost 3 bases to trimming and J lost 2 bases, with 12 bases between them. Per the germline V gene, CDR1 is SGHTA and CDR2 is FQGTGA. The CDR3 covers 15 residues.